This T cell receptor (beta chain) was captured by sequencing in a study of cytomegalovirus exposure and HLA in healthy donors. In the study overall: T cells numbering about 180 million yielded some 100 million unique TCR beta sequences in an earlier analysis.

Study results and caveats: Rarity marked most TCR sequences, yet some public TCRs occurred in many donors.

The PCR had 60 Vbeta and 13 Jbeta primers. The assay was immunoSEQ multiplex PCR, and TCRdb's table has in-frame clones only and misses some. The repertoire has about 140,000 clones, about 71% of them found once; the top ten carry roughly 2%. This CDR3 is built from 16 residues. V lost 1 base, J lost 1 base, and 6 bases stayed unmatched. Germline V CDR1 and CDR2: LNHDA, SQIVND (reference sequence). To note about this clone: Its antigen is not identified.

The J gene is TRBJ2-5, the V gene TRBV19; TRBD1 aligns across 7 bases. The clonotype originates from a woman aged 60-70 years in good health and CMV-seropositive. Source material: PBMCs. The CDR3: CASSIGYRGRQETQYF. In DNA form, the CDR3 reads TGTGCCAGTAGTATAGGGTATAGGGGGCGCCAAGAGACCCAGTACTTC.